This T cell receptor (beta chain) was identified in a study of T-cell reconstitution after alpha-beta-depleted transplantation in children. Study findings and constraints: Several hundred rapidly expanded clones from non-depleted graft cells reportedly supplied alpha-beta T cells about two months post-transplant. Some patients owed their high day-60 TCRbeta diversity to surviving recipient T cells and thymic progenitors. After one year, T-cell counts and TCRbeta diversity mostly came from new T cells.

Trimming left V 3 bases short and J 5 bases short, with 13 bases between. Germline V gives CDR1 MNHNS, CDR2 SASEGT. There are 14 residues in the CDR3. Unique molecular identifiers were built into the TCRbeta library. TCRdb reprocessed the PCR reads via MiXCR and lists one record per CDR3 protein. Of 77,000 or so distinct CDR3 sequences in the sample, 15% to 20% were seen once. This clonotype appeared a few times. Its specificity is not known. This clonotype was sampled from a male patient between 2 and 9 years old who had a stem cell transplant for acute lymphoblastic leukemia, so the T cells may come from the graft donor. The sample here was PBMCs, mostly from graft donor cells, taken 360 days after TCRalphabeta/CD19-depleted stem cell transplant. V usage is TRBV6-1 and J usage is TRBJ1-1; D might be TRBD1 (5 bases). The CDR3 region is CASSDKTRGTEAFF. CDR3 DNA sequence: TGTGCCAGCAGTGACAAGACCCGGGGGACTGAAGCTTTCTTT.